Listed below are T cell receptor beta chains from one sample, sequenced in a study of blood T cell repertoires in COVID-19. Method: immunoSEQ multiplex PCR; TCRdb's copy keeps in-frame clones and lacks some. The sample consists of some 150,000 clones, roughly 83% of them appearing once. Sequencing used peripheral blood. Source of these receptors: an elderly woman with acute or convalescent COVID-19. Each CDR3 is given with its conserved first and last residue. Each record gives: J gene, V gene, clone size, D gene, CDR3 DNA, CDR3 protein. The D gene is left open where the match is weak. Only part of the rows carry a size: once, few, many, or a class if the clone is expanded.

TRBJ1-5	TRBV12-3/TRBV12-4	NA	NA	TGTGCCAGTAAAAGAGGGCTTCAGCCCCAGCATTTT	CASKRGLQPQHF
TRBJ1-1	TRBV5-4	once	TRBD1	TGTGCCAGCAGCCTGGGGGGACAGGGGGCGAGAGACACTGAAGCTTTCTTT	CASSLGGQGARDTEAFF
TRBJ2-7	TRBV18	NA	NA	TGTGCCAGCTCACCCCGACGGGTCGGGTACTCCTACGAGCAGTACTTC	CASSPRRVGYSYEQYF
TRBJ1-2	TRBV5-4	NA	NA	TGTGCCAGCAGCTTGGCGGGGCAGGGGCATGGCTACACCTTC	CASSLAGQGHGYTF
TRBJ1-1	TRBV7-9	NA	NA	TGTGCCAGCAGCTTGTCAGGGTCCCCTGAAGCTTTCTTT	CASSLSGSPEAFF
TRBJ2-1	TRBV11-2	NA	TRBD1	TGTGCCAGCAGTTTAATAGGGACAGGGGAGGATGAGCAGTTCTTC	CASSLIGTGEDEQFF
TRBJ1-6	TRBV2	few	TRBD1	TGTGCCGGGACAGGGGTAAATTCACCCCTCCACTTT	CAGTGVNSPLHF
TRBJ2-1	TRBV5-4	NA	NA	TGTGCCAGCAGCCGTCAAGTCGGGGGCTCCTACAATGAGCAGTTCTTC	CASSRQVGGSYNEQFF
TRBJ1-2	TRBV7-9	few	TRBD1	TGTGCCAGCAGCTCCCGGGACAGGGACTATGGCTACACCTTC	CASSSRDRDYGYTF
TRBJ1-5	TRBV6-1	once	NA	TGTGCCAGCAGTGAAGCGCCCCAGGATAGCAATCAGCCCCAGCATTTT	CASSEAPQDSNQPQHF
TRBJ1-2	TRBV3-1/TRBV3-2	NA	NA	TGTGCCAGCAGCCAACGGGGGGCGGGCTATGGCTACACCTTC	CASSQRGAGYGYTF
TRBJ2-7	TRBV19	NA	TRBD2	TGTGCCAGTAGTAAAAAACGGGAGGGACTAGCGGCCTACGAGCAGTACTTC	CASSKKREGLAAYEQYF
TRBJ1-5	TRBV7-9	few	NA	TGTGCCAGCAGCTTAGCTCCCGGGGGACTCAATCAGCCCCAGCATTTT	CASSLAPGGLNQPQHF
TRBJ2-2	TRBV18	NA	TRBD2	TGTGCCAGCTCACCATACTCCCACGGGACTAGCGGGGGCACCGGGGAGCTGTTTTTT	CASSPYSHGTSGGTGELFF
TRBJ2-7	TRBV7-2	NA	NA	TGTGCCAGCAGCTTGAATTTGAGAGGGATCTACGAGCAGTACTTC	CASSLNLRGIYEQYF
TRBJ2-5	TRBV30	NA	NA	TGTGCCTGGAGTGTCCAGGGCCCTGATCGGACCCAGTACTTC	CAWSVQGPDRTQYF
TRBJ2-7	TRBV7-2	NA	TRBD1	TGTGCCAGCAGCTCGACAGGGGGCGCGTGGTACGAGCAGTACTTC	CASSSTGGAWYEQYF
TRBJ1-6	TRBV25-1	NA	TRBD1	TGTGCCAGCAGTGCACAGGGGACTAATTCACCCCTCCACTTT	CASSAQGTNSPLHF
TRBJ2-2	TRBV2	NA	TRBD1	TGTGCCAGCACCTCCCAGGGGGCCGCGAACACCGGGGAGCTGTTTTTT	CASTSQGAANTGELFF
TRBJ1-2	TRBV9	NA	TRBD1	TGTGCCAGCAGCGTTGGGACAGAGGACTATGGCTACACCTTC	CASSVGTEDYGYTF
TRBJ2-7	TRBV6-5	NA	TRBD1	TGTGCCAGCAGTCCCCGGGGGACAGGGGGCCACGAGCAGTACTTC	CASSPRGTGGHEQYF
TRBJ1-4	TRBV18	NA	NA	TGTGCCAGCGGAACGAGACAGCGGGGTAGGGAAAAACTGTTTTTT	CASGTRQRGREKLFF
TRBJ1-2	TRBV19	once	TRBD1	TGTGCCAGTACTGGACAGGGGGCGATTCAGGGCTACACCTTC	CASTGQGAIQGYTF
TRBJ2-1	TRBV25-1	NA	TRBD2	TGTGCCAGCAGTGATATTTCACTAGCGGGGACCAATGAGCAGTTCTTC	CASSDISLAGTNEQFF
TRBJ2-7	TRBV4-3	once	NA	TGCGCCAGCAGCCTCGTGCCCGGCGAGCAGTACTTC	CASSLVPGEQYF
TRBJ2-4	TRBV5-1	few	TRBD1	TGCGCCAGCAGCTTGGACTGGACAGGGGAAAACATTCAGTACTTC	CASSLDWTGENIQYF
TRBJ1-4	TRBV6-6	NA	TRBD1	TGTGCCAGCAGCTACAGGGGAACTAATGAAAAACTGTTTTTT	CASSYRGTNEKLFF
TRBJ1-3	TRBV18	NA	NA	TGTGCCAGCTCACCACGTACACCGTTCTCTGGAAACACCATATATTTT	CASSPRTPFSGNTIYF